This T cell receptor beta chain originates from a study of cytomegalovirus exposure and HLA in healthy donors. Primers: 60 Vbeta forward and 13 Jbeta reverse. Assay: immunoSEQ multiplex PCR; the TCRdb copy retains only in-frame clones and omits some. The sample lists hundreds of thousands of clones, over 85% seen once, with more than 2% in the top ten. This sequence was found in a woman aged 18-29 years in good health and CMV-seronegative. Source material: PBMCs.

In DNA, the CDR3 is TGTGCCAGCAGCGTAGAGGACTACCTCCTTAGGTCCTACAATGAGCAGTTCTTC. This encodes CASSVEDYLLRSYNEQFF. The chain employs TRBV9 and TRBJ2-1; TRBD2 is a possible D gene (6 bases). The CDR3 is 18 amino acids. From germline, CDR1 is SGDLS and CDR2 YYNGEE. Trimming stripped 0 bases from V and 1 base from J, with 17 bases between.